The 17 T cell receptor beta chains given below trace back to one sample, sequenced in a study of blood T cell repertoires in COVID-19. Sequenced by immunoSEQ multiplex PCR; TCRdb stores in-frame clones only, minus some. The profile covers about 520,000 clones, with around 85% appearing a single time and 3% to 3.5% taken by the ten largest. Sequencing was done on a sample of peripheral blood. The receptors were gathered from a human donor in a cohort sampled during active COVID-19.

V is TRBV6-2 or TRBV6-3 and J is TRBJ2-1; D perhaps matches TRBD1 (5 bases). The CDR3 runs 18 residues. V was trimmed by 6 bases and J by 0 bases, leaving 21 bases between them. Germline V gene sequence: CDR1 MNHEY, CDR2 SVGEGT. For the CDR3, the DNA is TGTGCCAGCAGCCCTCTTTTTGACAGCCCTAGCTCCTACAATGAGCAGTTCTTC. It codes for CASSPLFDSPSSYNEQFF.

A note on this clone: Other DNA sequences in this sample translate to the same CDR3. The chain has TRBV18 and TRBJ1-6; TRBD1 matches at 9 bases. The CDR3 has 14 amino acids. Germline loops: CDR1 KGHSH, CDR2 LQKENI. With V trimmed by 6 bases and J by 7 bases, 4 bases remained unmatched. The CDR3 DNA reads as TGTGCCAGCTCGCCCGGGACAGGGAATTCACCCCTCCACTTT. Encoded protein: CASSPGTGNSPLHF. Looking up the rest from reference TRBV18 and TRBJ1-6 gives the full variable domain: NAGVMQNPRHLVRRRGQEARLRCSPMKGHSHVYWYRQLPEEGLKFMVYLQKENIIDESGMPKERFSAEFPKEGPSILRIQQVVRGDSAAYFCASSPGTGNSPLHFGNGTRLTVT.

The chain is built from TRBV5-1 and TRBJ1-4, with D unresolved. V lost 4 bases, J lost 1 base, and 11 bases lay in between. The CDR3 has 15 residues. Germline loops: CDR1 SGHRS, CDR2 YFSETQ. The CDR3 here is CASSPSGITNEKLFF. CDR3 nucleotide sequence: TGCGCCAGCAGCCCCTCGGGAATAACTAATGAAAAACTGTTTTTT.

The V and J genes are TRBV27 and TRBJ1-5, with TRBD1 identical over 9 bases. J gave up 0 bases and V 5 bases, and 14 bases lay outside the gene matches. The CDR3 runs 19 residues. Germline-derived CDR1 and CDR2 are MNHEY and SMNVEV (reference sequence). The CDR3 DNA reads TGTGCCAGCAGTCCAACCGGGACAGGGATTCGGGTTAGCAATCAGCCCCAGCATTTT. Translated: CASSPTGTGIRVSNQPQHF.

The chain uses TRBV4-3 and TRBJ1-2, with a weak D call TRBD1 (5 bases). With 0 bases removed from V and 3 bases from J, the gap between germline ends came to 11 bases. Germline V lookup: CDR1 LGHNA, CDR2 YSLEER. The CDR3 runs 15 residues. The DNA for the CDR3 is TGCGCCAGCAGCCAAGAAGGGGAAGGATACTATGGCTACACCTTC. This sequence encodes CASSQEGEGYYGYTF.

To note about this clone: This may stem from a read error, because a much larger clone lies one nucleotide away. V is TRBV5-6 and J is TRBJ1-5; TRBD1 aligns across 8 bases. V was clipped by 3 bases and J by 0 bases; unmatched bases: 2. The germline gives CDR1 SGHDT, CDR2 YYEEEE. CDR3 length: 15 amino acids. The CDR3 DNA is TGTGCCAGCAGCTACAGGGGGAATAGCAATCAGCCCCAGCATTTT. Translated: CASSYRGNSNQPQHF. Full variable domain (missing parts from reference TRBV5-6 and TRBJ1-5): DAGVTQSPTHLIKTRGQQVTLRCSPKSGHDTVSWYQQALGQGPQFIFQYYEEEERQRGNFPDRFSGHQFPNYSSELNVNALLLGDSALYLCASSYRGNSNQPQHFGDGTRLSIL.

This chain links TRBV6-5 with TRBJ1-5; D not certain. The V gene lost 6 bases and the J gene lost 4 bases, with 10 bases spanning the gap. Germline V lookup: CDR1 MNHEY, CDR2 SVGAGI. The CDR3 is 13 residues long. CDR3 region: CASRQSGNQPQHF. CDR3 in DNA: TGTGCCAGCAGGCAGAGCGGGAATCAGCCCCAGCATTTT.

The chain joins TRBV19 to TRBJ1-2; D is perhaps TRBD1 (5 bases). The CDR3 has 14 residues. CDR1 and CDR2 (germline): LNHDA, SQIVND (reference sequence). With 10 bases removed from V and 8 bases from J, the gap between germline ends came to 23 bases. The CDR3 region has the DNA TGTGCCACCCATAACCGGGACTTCTTAGGGGGCTACACCTTC. It yields the protein CATHNRDFLGGYTF.

This clone has just a few counts. This same CDR3 is encoded by further DNA sequences in the sample. The rearrangement uses TRBV7-2 and TRBJ1-5; 9 nucleotides align to TRBD1. Germline V lookup: CDR1 SGHTA, CDR2 FQGNSA. CDR3 size: 14 residues. Trimming at V came to 1 base and at J to 7 bases, leaving 2 bases not matched to a gene. CDR3 region: CASSLDRGPQPQHF. CDR3 DNA sequence: TGTGCCAGCAGCTTAGACAGGGGGCCACAGCCCCAGCATTTT. Using reference TRBV7-2 and TRBJ1-5 for the parts outside the CDR3, the full variable domain is GAGVSQSPSNKVTEKGKDVELRCDPISGHTALYWYRQSLGQGLEFLIYFQGNSAPDKSGLPSDRFSAERTGGSVSTLTIQRTQQEDSAVYLCASSLDRGPQPQHFGDGTRLSIL.

On this clone itself: The sample has other DNA sequences that encode this CDR3 too. The chain carries TRBV19 and TRBJ1-1; D is uncertain. CDR3 length: 13 residues. Germline V lookup: CDR1 LNHDA, CDR2 SQIVND (reference sequence). Trimming took 3 bases from V and 1 from J, leaving 6 bases between them. CDR3 residues: CASSIERNTEAFF. CDR3 sequence (DNA): TGTGCCAGTAGTATCGAGAGGAACACTGAAGCTTTCTTT.

The chain links TRBV5-1 to TRBJ2-3; the match to TRBD2 covers 7 bases. J was trimmed by 0 bases and V by 2 bases; bases with no gene match: 6. This CDR3 is 16 amino acids long. Germline CDR1 SGHRS, CDR2 YFSETQ. The CDR3 nucleotides are TGCGCCAGCAGCTTTGGGGCTAGCGGAAGCACAGATACGCAGTATTTT. It encodes CASSFGASGSTDTQYF.

This clone was detected a few times. The V call is TRBV5-1, the J call TRBJ1-6; the match to TRBD1 covers 7 bases. Trimming removed 4 bases from V and 6 bases from J; junction bases left unmatched: 16. Germline V lookup: CDR1 SGHRS, CDR2 YFSETQ. CDR3 size: 18 residues. CDR3 sequence (DNA): TGCGCCAGCAGCCCCAGACCGACAGGGCAAGATCTTAATTCACCCCTCCACTTT. This gives the protein CASSPRPTGQDLNSPLHF.

V is TRBV9 and J is TRBJ1-2, with 7 bases aligning to TRBD1. In germline, CDR1 is SGDLS, CDR2 YYNGEE. The CDR3 length is 15 residues. V shed 0 bases, J shed 4 bases, and the junction held 6 bases outside the gene matches. The CDR3 DNA sequence: TGTGCCAGCAGCGTAGAGGGCAGGGGGATCTATGGCTACACCTTC. Translation gives CASSVEGRGIYGYTF.

This chain uses TRBV5-4 with TRBJ1-1, with TRBD1 identical over 9 bases. The germline V gene encodes CDR1 SGHNT and CDR2 YYREEE (reference sequence). The CDR3 loop spans 17 amino acids. J was trimmed by 4 bases and V by 5 bases; bases with no gene match: 15. The CDR3 nucleotides read TGTGCCAGCAGTAATGTTGGACAGGGGAGAGGGCGCACTGAAGCTTTCTTT. Protein: CASSNVGQGRGRTEAFF. The whole variable domain, remainder taken from reference TRBV5-4 and TRBJ1-1, is ETGVTQSPTHLIKTRGQQVTLRCSSQSGHNTVSWYQQALGQGPQFIFQYYREEENGRGNFPPRFSGLQFPNYSSELNVNALELDDSALYLCASSNVGQGRGRTEAFFGQGTRLTVV.

The chain recombines TRBV5-4 with TRBJ2-5, with D perhaps matching TRBD1 (6 bases). The CDR3 covers 14 residues. Between the trimmed V and J ends, which lost 3 bases and 2 bases, there was a span of 11 bases. Germline V gene data show CDR1 as SGHNT and CDR2 as YYREEE (reference sequence). CDR3 sequence (DNA): TGTGCCAGCAGCTCGGACAGAGCACAAGAGACCCAGTACTTC. Translating gives CASSSDRAQETQYF.

This sequence joins TRBV27 and TRBJ2-3, with D hard to call. CDR1 is MNHEY and CDR2 is SMNVEV in the germline V gene (reference sequence). The CDR3 totals 14 residues. The germline V and J ends were trimmed by 4 bases and 1 base, with 9 bases remaining between them. CDR3 nucleotides: TGTGCCAGCAGTTCCACTCGCGGCACAGATACGCAGTATTTT. The encoded protein is CASSSTRGTDTQYF.

This clone came up a few times. The gene calls are TRBV20-1 and TRBJ2-1; 7 bases agree with TRBD1. Trimming took 4 bases from V and 12 from J; bases not matched to a gene: 6. This CDR3 has 11 residues. CDR1 is DFQATT and CDR2 is SNEGSKA in the germline V gene (reference sequence). The CDR3 spells CSATGGWGQFF. The CDR3 DNA is TGCAGTGCTACAGGGGGATGGGGGCAGTTCTTC.